What follows are 5 T cell receptor beta chains derived from one specimen sequenced in a study of T-cell reconstitution after alpha-beta-depleted transplantation in children. Construction of the TCRbeta library involved unique molecular identifiers. TCRdb used MiXCR to reprocess the PCR reads, holding one entry per CDR3 protein. The table has hundreds of thousands of distinct CDR3 sequences, roughly 13% seen once. Sequencing was performed on PBMCs, mostly from graft donor cells, taken 360 days after TCRalphabeta/CD19-depleted stem cell transplant. These receptors were collected from a male patient between 5 and 17 years old who had a stem cell transplant for acute myeloid leukemia, so the T cells may come from the graft donor.

A few counts support this clonotype. This chain connects TRBV28 to TRBJ1-1, with TRBD1 matching over 10 bases. V dropped 5 bases and J dropped 5; count of bases not matched to a gene: 11. CDR1 is MDHEN and CDR2 is SYDVKM in the germline V gene. The CDR3 consists of 16 residues. CDR3 amino acids: CASSRTGGRGKTEAFF. In DNA, the CDR3 is TGTGCCAGCAGTCGGACAGGGGGTAGAGGGAAGACTGAAGCTTTCTTT.

This clonotype was picked up a small number of times. CDR3 in DNA: TGTGCCAGCAGGCCCAACAGGGGAGTGGCAGGTGGCTACACCTTC. Amino acids: CASRPNRGVAGGYTF. The J gene is TRBJ1-2, the V gene TRBV27; 7 nucleotides match TRBD1. The CDR3 covers 15 residues. Germline trimming cut 6 bases from V and 7 bases from J; bases unmatched to any gene: 14. The V gene's germline CDR1 is MNHEY and CDR2 SMNVEV (reference sequence).

The sample holds a few counts of this clonotype. The rearrangement uses TRBV20-1 and TRBJ2-2, with a tentative D call TRBD1 (5 bases). The CDR3 runs 13 residues. The germline V and J ends were trimmed by 7 bases and 7 bases, with 16 bases remaining between them. CDR1 DFQATT and CDR2 SNEGSKA come from the germline V gene (reference sequence). In DNA, the CDR3 is TGCAGTGTCGATTTAAGGGGTGGCGGGGAGCTGTTTTTT. It translates to CSVDLRGGGELFF.

This chain joins TRBV4-3 and TRBJ2-2, with D possibly being TRBD1 (5 bases). CDR3 length: 18 residues. The V and J ends lost 4 bases and 7 bases respectively, with 25 bases between them. Germline V lookup: CDR1 LGHNA, CDR2 YSLEER. CDR3 DNA sequence: TGCGCCAGCAGCCCCCCCTCCACGCCTATGCAGGGTATCGGGGAGCTGTTTTTT. Translated: CASSPPSTPMQGIGELFF.

This chain connects TRBV20-1 to TRBJ2-7; D call uncertain. Per germline, CDR1 DFQATT and CDR2 SNEGSKA (reference sequence). With 5 bases removed from V and 3 bases from J, the gap between germline ends came to 14 bases. This CDR3 comprises 13 residues. The CDR3 DNA reads as TGCAGTGCTTCTAAGACAACGTACTACGAGCAGTACTTC. Translation gives CSASKTTYYEQYF.